Sequencing of this TCR beta chain was carried out in a study of blood T cell repertoires in COVID-19. Study in general: COVID-19 samples, acute and convalescent, were from the United States, Italy and Spain.

The repertoire was sequenced with immunoSEQ multiplex PCR; TCRdb's copy has only in-frame clones and lacks some. The data hold a few hundred thousand clones, with 80% observed a single time. Adults between roughly 18 and 90 years of age took part from 20 to 25 US areas. This CDR3 comprises 16 residues. CDR1 is SGHTA, CDR2 FQGNSA, per germline. Trimming cost V 1 base and J 0 bases, with 10 bases left between them. V and J are TRBV7-2 and TRBJ2-1; no clear D gene. This clonotype originated in a woman in her 40s with acute COVID-19. Sequencing input: PBMCs or T cells enriched from blood (not recorded which). The CDR3, as DNA: TGTGCCAGCAGCTTAGTGTACCCCGGCTCCTACAATGAGCAGTTCTTC. Translating it yields CASSLVYPGSYNEQFF.